The source of this T cell receptor beta chain is a study of T-cell reconstitution after alpha-beta-depleted transplantation in children. Preparing the TCRbeta library involved the use of unique molecular identifiers. One entry per CDR3 protein, called by TCRdb with MiXCR from the PCR reads. The table lists about 400,000 distinct CDR3 sequences, about a fifth of them singletons. The junction had 5 bases not matched to a gene; V was cut back by 8 bases and J by 6 bases. The CDR3 sequence is 13 residues long. This clonotype has a count of ten or more. The chain combines TRBV12-3 or TRBV12-4 with TRBJ2-1; 9 bases map to TRBD2. This TCR was sampled from a human donor who donated a stem cell graft to a child with acute myeloid leukemia. Specimen: PBMCs from the stem cell graft donor, collected from the stem cell graft. CDR3: CASGVAGVNEQFF. CDR3 coding DNA: TGTGCCAGCGGGGTAGCGGGAGTCAATGAGCAGTTCTTC.